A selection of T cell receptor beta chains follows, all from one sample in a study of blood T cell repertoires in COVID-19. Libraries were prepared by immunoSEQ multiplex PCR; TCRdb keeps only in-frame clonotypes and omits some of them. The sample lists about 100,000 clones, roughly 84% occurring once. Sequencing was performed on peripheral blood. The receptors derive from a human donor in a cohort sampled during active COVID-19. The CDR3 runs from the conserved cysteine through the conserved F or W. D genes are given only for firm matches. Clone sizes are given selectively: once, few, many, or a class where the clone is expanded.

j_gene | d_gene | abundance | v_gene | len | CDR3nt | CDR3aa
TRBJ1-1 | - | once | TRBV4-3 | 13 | TGCGCCAGCAGCCTCCGGGGGGGACCAGAAGCTTTCTTT | CASSLRGGPEAFF
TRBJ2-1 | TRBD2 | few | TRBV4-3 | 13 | TGCGCCAGCAGCCCACTAGCGGGAGTCGGGCAGTTCTTC | CASSPLAGVGQFF
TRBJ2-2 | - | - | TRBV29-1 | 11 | TGCAGCGTAGTTGCGACCGGGGAGCTGTTTTTT | CSVVATGELFF
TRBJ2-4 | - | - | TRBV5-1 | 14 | TGCGCCAGCAGCTTAGGACAGCCGAGAAACATTCAGTACTTC | CASSLGQPRNIQYF
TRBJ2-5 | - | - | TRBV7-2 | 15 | TGTGCCAGTAGCTCAGGGACTTCGGTCCAGAAGACCCAGTACTTC | CASSSGTSVQKTQYF
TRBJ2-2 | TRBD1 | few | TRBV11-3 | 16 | TGTGCCAGCAGCTTTGGGACAGGGTTTTCGACCGGGGAGCTGTTTTTT | CASSFGTGFSTGELFF
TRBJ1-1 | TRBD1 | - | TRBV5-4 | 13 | TGTGCCAGCAGCTTGGACAGGGGGCTTGGAGCTTTCTTT | CASSLDRGLGAFF
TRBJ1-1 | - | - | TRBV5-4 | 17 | TGTGCCAGCAGCTTGGAGACAACCCGAAGTGGGAACACTGAAGCTTTCTTT | CASSLETTRSGNTEAFF
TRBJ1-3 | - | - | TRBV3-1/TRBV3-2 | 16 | TGTGCCAGCAGCCCTCAGGGGCGGAAATCTGGAAACACCATATATTTT | CASSPQGRKSGNTIYF
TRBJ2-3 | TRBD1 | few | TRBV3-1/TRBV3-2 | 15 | TGTGCCAGCAGCCATAGGACAGGGGACACAGATACGCAGTATTTT | CASSHRTGDTDTQYF
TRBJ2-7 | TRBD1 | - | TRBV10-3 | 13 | TGTGCCATCGCGGGACAGGCCTCCTACGAGCAGTACTTC | CAIAGQASYEQYF
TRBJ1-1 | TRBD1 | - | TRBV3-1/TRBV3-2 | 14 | TGTGCCAGCAGCCGGACAGGGGGGGCCACTGAAGCTTTCTTT | CASSRTGGATEAFF
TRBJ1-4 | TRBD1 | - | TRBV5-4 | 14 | TGTGCCAGCAGCTTGTCAGGGACAGGGGAAAAACTGTTTTTT | CASSLSGTGEKLFF
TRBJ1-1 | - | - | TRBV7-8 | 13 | TGTGCCAGCAGCTTAAGGGGCGGTACTGAAGCTTTCTTT | CASSLRGGTEAFF
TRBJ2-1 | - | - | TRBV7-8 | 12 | TGTGCCAGCAGCCCCGCGATGAATGAGCAGTTCTTC | CASSPAMNEQFF
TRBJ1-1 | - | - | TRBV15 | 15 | TGTGCCACCAGCAGAGCGGGGGGTCTGAACACTGAAGCTTTCTTT | CATSRAGGLNTEAFF
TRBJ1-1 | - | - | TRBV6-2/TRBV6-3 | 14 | TGTGCCAGCAGTTACAACAGGCTGAACACTGAAGCTTTCTTT | CASSYNRLNTEAFF
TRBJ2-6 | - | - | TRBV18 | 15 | TGTGCCAGCTCACCTCGGAGTTCTGGGGCCAACGTCCTGACTTTC | CASSPRSSGANVLTF
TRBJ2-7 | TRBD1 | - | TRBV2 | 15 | TGTGCCAGCGCGGTCCTACAGGGGTTCGCCGGCGAGCAGTACTTC | CASAVLQGFAGEQYF
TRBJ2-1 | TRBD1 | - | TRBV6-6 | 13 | TGTGCCACCAAAGGACAGGGGGTCGATGAGCAGTTCTTC | CATKGQGVDEQFF
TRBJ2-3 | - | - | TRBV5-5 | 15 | TGTGCCAGCAGTTCTCAGGGGTTCGGCACAGATACGCAGTATTTT | CASSSQGFGTDTQYF
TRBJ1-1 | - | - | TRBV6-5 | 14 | TGTGCCAGCAGTTATGGGGTTCAGGGCCGCGGAGCTTTCTTT | CASSYGVQGRGAFF
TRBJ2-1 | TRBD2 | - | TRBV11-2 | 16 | TGTGCCAGCAGCGTAGATCTAGCGGGGGGGCTTAATGAGCAGTTCTTC | CASSVDLAGGLNEQFF
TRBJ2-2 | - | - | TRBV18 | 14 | TGTGCCAGCTCACCCGCAGGGAACACCGGGGAGCTGTTTTTT | CASSPAGNTGELFF
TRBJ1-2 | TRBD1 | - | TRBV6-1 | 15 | TGTGCCAGCAGTGAAGGAACAGGGGAGATCTATGGCTACACCTTC | CASSEGTGEIYGYTF
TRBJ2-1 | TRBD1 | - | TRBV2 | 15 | TGTGCCAGCTCTCAGGACAGGGGCTTTTATAATGAGCAGTTCTTC | CASSQDRGFYNEQFF
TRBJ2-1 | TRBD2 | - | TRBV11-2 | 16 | TGTGCCACCCCCTCCCCGGAGCGGGGGGGCGGGGGTGAGCAGTTCTTC | CATPSPERGGGGEQFF
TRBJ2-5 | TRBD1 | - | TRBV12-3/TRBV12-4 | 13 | TGTGCCAGTCGGACAGGGGCCAGAGAGACCCAGTACTTC | CASRTGARETQYF
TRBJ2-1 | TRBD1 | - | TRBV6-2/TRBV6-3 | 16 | TGTGCCAGCAGTGACCCCGGGACAGCCCTAATGAATGAGCAGTTCTTC | CASSDPGTALMNEQFF
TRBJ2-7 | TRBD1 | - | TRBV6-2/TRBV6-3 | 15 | TGTGCCAGCAGTCCACGGGGACAGCACACCTACGAGCAGTACTTC | CASSPRGQHTYEQYF
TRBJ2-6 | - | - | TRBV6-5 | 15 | TGTGCCAGCAGTTATTACTACTCTGGGGCCAACGTCCTGACTTTC | CASSYYYSGANVLTF
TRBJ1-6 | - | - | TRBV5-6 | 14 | TGTGCCAGCAGCGGACTTGGGCGGAATTCACCCCTCCACTTT | CASSGLGRNSPLHF
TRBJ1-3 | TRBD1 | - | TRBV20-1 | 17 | TGCAGTGCTAGTGACCCCCTGGGGACAGGGGCTGGAAACACCATATATTTT | CSASDPLGTGAGNTIYF
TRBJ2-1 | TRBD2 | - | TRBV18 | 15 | TGTGCCAGCTCACCGGGACTAGGTTCCACAAGTGAGCAGTTCTTC | CASSPGLGSTSEQFF
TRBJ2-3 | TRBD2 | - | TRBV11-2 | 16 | TGTGCCAGCAGCCCACTTAGCGGGACTAGCACAGATACGCAGTATTTT | CASSPLSGTSTDTQYF
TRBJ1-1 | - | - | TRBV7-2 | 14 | TGTGCCAGCAGCGCGACGCGGGGAAACACTGAAGCTTTCTTT | CASSATRGNTEAFF
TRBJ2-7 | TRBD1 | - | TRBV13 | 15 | TGTGCCAGCAGCGTAACCGGGACAGGGGTCGGCGAGCAGTACTTC | CASSVTGTGVGEQYF
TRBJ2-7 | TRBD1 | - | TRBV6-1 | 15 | TGTGCCAGCAGTGAAGCGCCGGGACAGGGCTACGAGCAGTACTTC | CASSEAPGQGYEQYF
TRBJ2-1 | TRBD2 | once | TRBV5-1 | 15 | TGCGCCAGCAGCCCATTCCTAGCGGGAGGGGGTGAGCAGTTCTTC | CASSPFLAGGGEQFF
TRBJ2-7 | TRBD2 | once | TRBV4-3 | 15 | TGCGCCAGCAGCCAAATAGCGGGGGTTCCCTACGAGCAGTACTTC | CASSQIAGVPYEQYF
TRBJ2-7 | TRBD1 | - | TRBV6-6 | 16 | TGTGCCAGCAGTTACTCGGGACAGGGAGGGTCCTACGAGCAGTACTTC | CASSYSGQGGSYEQYF
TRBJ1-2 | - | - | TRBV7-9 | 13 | TGTGCCAGCAGCTTAGCCGGGAGCTATGGCTACACCTTC | CASSLAGSYGYTF
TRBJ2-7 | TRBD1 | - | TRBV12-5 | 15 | TGTGCTAGTGGTTTGGCACTGGGACAGACCTACGAGCAGTACTTC | CASGLALGQTYEQYF
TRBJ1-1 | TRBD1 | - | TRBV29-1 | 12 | TGCAGCGTTGTAGGTGGGGACAGGGTGGCTTTCTTT | CSVVGGDRVAFF
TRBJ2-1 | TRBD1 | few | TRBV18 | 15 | TGTGCCAGCTCACCATCGGGACAGGGGACCAATGAGCAGTTCTTC | CASSPSGQGTNEQFF
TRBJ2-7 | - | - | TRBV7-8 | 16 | TGTGCCAGCGAAAAGAGGGGGGGCCGGAGCTCCTACGAGCAGTACTTC | CASEKRGGRSSYEQYF
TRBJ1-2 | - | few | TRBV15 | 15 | TGTGCCACCAGCAGAGATCTCGGGGGTAACTATGGCTACACCTTC | CATSRDLGGNYGYTF